This TCR beta chain is from a study of blood T cell repertoires in COVID-19 (dated by TCRdb to 2020 to 2022). Regarding the study in general: Samples from collaborators originated in the United States, Italy and Spain and spanned both the acute and convalescent phases of COVID-19. The prospective study material was composed of cDNA or gDNA derived from T cells, B-cell-depleted T cells, or PBMCs. Subjects who had been exposed to COVID-19, were actively infected with it, or had recovered from it provided the deeply sampled blood TCRbeta repertoires that made up the dataset. A freely available public database, intended as a resource for researchers studying the immune response to SARS-CoV-2, is where the repertoires were released. Samples were obtained from the ongoing ImmuneRACE study (first 160 participants) and from 1,254 subjects provided by 6 global collaborators. The sample metadata nearly always contained a de-identified subject ID, COVID-19 status, age in years and sex. Where available, HLA class I and class II types were taken from metadata supplied by the sample provider and were not determined by assay-based typing. Here is what the overall study found, with its caveats: Clinical and demographic metadata were provided uncurated, with the amount varying by source and participant.

In this sample, this clone turned up a few times. The antigen it binds to is not known. Base qualities are not at hand, and no much larger clone is one base apart. Its CDR3 holds 16 amino acids, cysteine through phenylalanine. Just the 48-base CDR3 DNA is kept, in frame starting at base 1. CDR1 and CDR2 are read off the germline V gene as MGHDK and SYGVNS. Deletion took 5 bases off V and 0 bases off J, with a span of 14 bases between the germline ends. TCRbeta CDR3 regions were amplified from genomic DNA by means of the immunoSEQ Assay, a bias-controlled multiplex PCR. The study's processing was this. The number of nucleated cells in each sample was estimated from the amplification of reference gene primers within the assay. To quantify the absolute abundance of each unique TCRbeta CDR3 rearrangement, sequence reads were collapsed and filtered. For each sample, productive Simpson clonality was calculated by taking the square root of Simpson's diversity index across productive rearrangements. Imported from immuneACCESS, the table was reduced by TCRdb to in-frame sequences with V and J called. These copies leave out some clones; in studies compared against another copy, an unresolved V gene accounts for under half, and the cause of the remainder is not known. V and J calls and clone size are given by that table; D and trimming were obtained from the DNA. The sample table records around 170,000 clones; around 90% of these occur just once. The ten largest clones take up approximately 9% of the sample.

In the prospective study, participants were roughly 18 to 100 years old, resided in approximately 25 geographic areas of the United States, and were enrolled through a virtual design. In the prospective study, participants were assigned to cohorts based on the clinical history participants reported in a screening survey and a study questionnaire. For ImmuneRACE Cohort 3, a participant was defined as recovered based on two consecutive negative NP/OP PCR tests, clearance by a healthcare professional, or resolution of symptoms. In the prospective study, mobile phlebotomists collected whole blood, serum and a nasopharyngeal or oropharyngeal swab from each participant. Participants in the prospective study had the option to provide additional blood draws and questionnaires over an approximately 2-month period. Before DNA extraction, blood samples from the prospective study were shipped at room temperature or frozen.

The V and J segments used are TRBV25-1 and TRBJ1-3, with the D gene call left open. What was sequenced was PBMCs or T cells enriched from blood (not recorded which). The receptor was isolated from a woman aged 18-30 years who had recovered from COVID-19. The CDR3 sequence is CASSWGGPASGNTIYF. The nucleotides are TGTGCCAGCAGTTGGGGAGGTCCAGCCTCTGGAAACACCATATATTTT.